This T cell receptor (beta chain) was retrieved from a study of CD8 T cells in Susac syndrome. This CDR3 is 14 amino acids long. CDR1 is LNHDA and CDR2 is SQIVND in the germline V gene (reference sequence). Trimming shortened V by 7 bases and J by 2 bases, and 14 bases separated the two germline ends. Reverse transcription of about 0.5 to 1 ug RNA used random hexamers. A multiplex approach, immunoSEQ multiplex PCR, amplified TCR beta CDR3 across 54 Vbeta and 13 Jbeta. Using its own MiXCR run on the immunoSEQ multiplex PCR reads, TCRdb lists one record per CDR3 protein. The data show 70,000 or so distinct CDR3 sequences, roughly 94% seen once.

The receptor was isolated from a human donor with multiple sclerosis. This rearrangement joins TRBV19 to TRBJ1-1; D possibly corresponds to TRBD1 (5 bases). Sequences were obtained from CD8+ T cells from PBMCs. CDR3 nucleotide sequence: TGTGCCAGTAACATGGACAACAGAAACACTGAAGCTTTCTTT. Amino acid sequence: CASNMDNRNTEAFF.